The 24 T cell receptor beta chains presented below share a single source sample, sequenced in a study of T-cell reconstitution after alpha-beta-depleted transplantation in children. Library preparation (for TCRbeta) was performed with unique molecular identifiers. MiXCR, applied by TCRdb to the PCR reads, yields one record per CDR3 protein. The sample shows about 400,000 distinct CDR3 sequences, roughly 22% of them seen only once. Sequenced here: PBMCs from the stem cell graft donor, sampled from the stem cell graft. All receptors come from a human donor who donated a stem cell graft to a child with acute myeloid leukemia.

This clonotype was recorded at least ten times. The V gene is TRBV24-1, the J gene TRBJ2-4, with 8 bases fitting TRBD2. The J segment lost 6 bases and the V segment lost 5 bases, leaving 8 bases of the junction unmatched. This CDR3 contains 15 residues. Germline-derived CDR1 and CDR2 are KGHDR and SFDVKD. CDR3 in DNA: TGTGCCACCAGTGCTCCGGGGGGGTCAGGAAACATTCAGTACTTC. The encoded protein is CATSAPGGSGNIQYF.

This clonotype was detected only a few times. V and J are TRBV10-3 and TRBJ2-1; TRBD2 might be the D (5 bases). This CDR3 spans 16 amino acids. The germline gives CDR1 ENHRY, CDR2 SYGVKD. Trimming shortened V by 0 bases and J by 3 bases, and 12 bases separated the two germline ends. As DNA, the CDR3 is TGTGCCATCAGTGAGTCAGGCGGGCCAGGCTACAATGAGCAGTTCTTC. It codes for CAISESGGPGYNEQFF.

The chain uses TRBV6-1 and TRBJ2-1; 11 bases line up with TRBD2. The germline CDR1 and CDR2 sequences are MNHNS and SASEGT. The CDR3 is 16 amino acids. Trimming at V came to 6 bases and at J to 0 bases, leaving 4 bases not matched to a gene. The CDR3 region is CASRGGLAGSYNEQFF. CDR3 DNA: TGTGCCAGCAGGGGAGGACTAGCGGGCTCCTACAATGAGCAGTTCTTC.

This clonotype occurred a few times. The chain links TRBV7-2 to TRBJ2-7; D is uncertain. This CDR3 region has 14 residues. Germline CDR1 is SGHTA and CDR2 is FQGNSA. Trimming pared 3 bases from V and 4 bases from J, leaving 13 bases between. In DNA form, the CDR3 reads TGTGCCAGCAGCTTCCCAGGCATTGTTTACGAGCAGTACTTC. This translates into CASSFPGIVYEQYF.

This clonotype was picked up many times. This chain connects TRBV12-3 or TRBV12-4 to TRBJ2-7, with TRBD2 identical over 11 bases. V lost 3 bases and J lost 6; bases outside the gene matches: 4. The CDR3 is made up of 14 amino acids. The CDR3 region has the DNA TGTGCCAGCAGTTTCGGGACTAGCGGCACCGAGCAGTACTTC. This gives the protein CASSFGTSGTEQYF.

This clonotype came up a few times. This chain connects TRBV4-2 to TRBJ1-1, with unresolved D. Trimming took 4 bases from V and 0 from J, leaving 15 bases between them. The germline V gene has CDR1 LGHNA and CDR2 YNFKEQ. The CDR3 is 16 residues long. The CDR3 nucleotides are TGTGCCAGCAGCCTCAAATGGCAGAACCTGAACACTGAAGCTTTCTTT. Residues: CASSLKWQNLNTEAFF.

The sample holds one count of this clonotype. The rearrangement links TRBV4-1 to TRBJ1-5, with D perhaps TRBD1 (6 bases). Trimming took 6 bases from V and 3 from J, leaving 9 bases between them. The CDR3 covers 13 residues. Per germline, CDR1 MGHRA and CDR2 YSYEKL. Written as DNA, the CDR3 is TGCGCCAGCAGTGGACAGTCCAATCAGCCCCAGCATTTT. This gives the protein CASSGQSNQPQHF.

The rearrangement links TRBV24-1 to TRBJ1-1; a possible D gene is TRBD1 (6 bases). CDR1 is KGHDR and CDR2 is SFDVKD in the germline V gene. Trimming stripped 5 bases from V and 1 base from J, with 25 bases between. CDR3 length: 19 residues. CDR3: CATSVGAVRPDSANTEAFF. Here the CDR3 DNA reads TGTGCCACCAGTGTTGGGGCGGTTCGACCGGACAGCGCGAACACTGAAGCTTTCTTT.

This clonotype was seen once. CDR3: CSARDRGQNYGYTF. The CDR3, as DNA: TGCAGTGCTAGGGACAGGGGACAAAACTATGGCTACACCTTC. The chain has TRBV20-1 and TRBJ1-2; the match to TRBD1 covers 9 bases. Germline V lookup: CDR1 DFQATT, CDR2 SNEGSKA (reference sequence). The CDR3 is 14 residues long. V gave up 3 bases and J gave up 2 bases; unmatched junction bases: 4.

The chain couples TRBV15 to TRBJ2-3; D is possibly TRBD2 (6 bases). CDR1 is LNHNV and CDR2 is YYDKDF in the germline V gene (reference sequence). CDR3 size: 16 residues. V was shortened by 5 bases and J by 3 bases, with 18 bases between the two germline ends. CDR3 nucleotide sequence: TGTGCCACCAGCGCCAGTGATGGGAGGAAAACAGATACGCAGTATTTT. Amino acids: CATSASDGRKTDTQYF. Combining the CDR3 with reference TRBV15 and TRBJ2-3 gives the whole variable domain DAMVIQNPRYQVTQFGKPVTLSCSQTLNHNVMYWYQQKSSQAPKLLFHYYDKDFNNEADTPDNFQSRRPNTSFCFLDIRSPGLGDTAMYLCATSASDGRKTDTQYFGPGTRLTVL.

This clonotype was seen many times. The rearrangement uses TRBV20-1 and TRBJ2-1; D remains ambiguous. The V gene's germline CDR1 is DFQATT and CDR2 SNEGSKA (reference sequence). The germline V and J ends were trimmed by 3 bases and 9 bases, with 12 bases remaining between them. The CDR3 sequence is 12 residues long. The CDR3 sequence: CSARRFAIEQFF. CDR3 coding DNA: TGCAGTGCTAGGAGATTTGCTATTGAGCAGTTCTTC.

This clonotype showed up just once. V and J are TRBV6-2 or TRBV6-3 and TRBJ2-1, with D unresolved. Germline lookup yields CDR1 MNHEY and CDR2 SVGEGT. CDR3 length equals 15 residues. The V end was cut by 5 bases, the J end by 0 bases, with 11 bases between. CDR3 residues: CASSRLESSYNEQFF. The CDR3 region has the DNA TGTGCCAGCAGTAGACTGGAAAGCTCCTACAATGAGCAGTTCTTC.

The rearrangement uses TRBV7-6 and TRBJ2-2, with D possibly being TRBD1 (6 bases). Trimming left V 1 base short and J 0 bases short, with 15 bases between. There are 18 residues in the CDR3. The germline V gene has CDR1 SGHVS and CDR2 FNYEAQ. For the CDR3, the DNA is TGTGCCAGCAGCTTAGGGCGCACAGGGCGTTCGAACACCGGGGAGCTGTTTTTT. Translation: CASSLGRTGRSNTGELFF.

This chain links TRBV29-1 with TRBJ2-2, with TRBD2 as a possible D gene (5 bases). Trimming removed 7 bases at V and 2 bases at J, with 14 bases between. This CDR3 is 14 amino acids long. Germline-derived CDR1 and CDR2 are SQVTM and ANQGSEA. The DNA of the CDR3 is TGCAGCGGTGCGGGCCCCTCTAACACCGGGGAGCTGTTTTTT. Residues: CSGAGPSNTGELFF.

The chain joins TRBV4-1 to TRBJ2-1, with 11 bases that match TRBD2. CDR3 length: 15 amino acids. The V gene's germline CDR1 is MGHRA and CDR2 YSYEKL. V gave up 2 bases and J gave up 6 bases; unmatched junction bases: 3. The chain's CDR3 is CASSQTLAGGNEQFF. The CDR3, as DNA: TGCGCCAGCAGCCAAACCCTAGCGGGAGGCAATGAGCAGTTCTTC.

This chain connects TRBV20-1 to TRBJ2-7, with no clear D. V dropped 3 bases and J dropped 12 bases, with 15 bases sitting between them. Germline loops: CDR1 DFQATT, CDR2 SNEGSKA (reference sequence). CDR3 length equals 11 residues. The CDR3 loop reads CSARTSEGVYF. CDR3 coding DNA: TGCAGTGCTAGGACAAGCGAAGGAGTGTACTTC.

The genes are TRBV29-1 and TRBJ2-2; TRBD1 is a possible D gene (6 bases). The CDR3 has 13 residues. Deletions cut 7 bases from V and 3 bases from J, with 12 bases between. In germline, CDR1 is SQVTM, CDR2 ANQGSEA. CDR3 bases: TGCAGCGCATACAGGGTGGACACCGGGGAGCTGTTTTTT. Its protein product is CSAYRVDTGELFF.

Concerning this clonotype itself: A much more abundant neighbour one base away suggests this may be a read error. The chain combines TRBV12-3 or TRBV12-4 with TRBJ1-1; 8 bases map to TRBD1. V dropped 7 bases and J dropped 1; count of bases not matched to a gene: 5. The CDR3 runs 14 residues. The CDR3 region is CASTRTGRNTEAFF. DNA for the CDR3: TGTGCCAGCACCCGGACAGGGCGGAACACTGAAGCTTTCTTT.

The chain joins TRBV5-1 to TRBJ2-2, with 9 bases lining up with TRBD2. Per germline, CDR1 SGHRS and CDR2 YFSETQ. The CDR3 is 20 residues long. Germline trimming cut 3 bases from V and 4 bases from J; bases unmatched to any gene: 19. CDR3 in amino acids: CASSSEPHSGRSAPTGELFF. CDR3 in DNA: TGCGCCAGCAGCTCCGAACCCCATAGCGGGAGATCTGCACCCACCGGGGAGCTGTTTTTT.

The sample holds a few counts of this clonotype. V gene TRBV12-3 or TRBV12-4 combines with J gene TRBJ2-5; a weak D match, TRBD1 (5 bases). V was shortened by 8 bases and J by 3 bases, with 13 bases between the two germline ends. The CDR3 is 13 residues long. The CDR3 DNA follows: TGTGCCAGCCATGGCAGGGCGGAAGAGACCCAGTACTTC. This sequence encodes CASHGRAEETQYF.

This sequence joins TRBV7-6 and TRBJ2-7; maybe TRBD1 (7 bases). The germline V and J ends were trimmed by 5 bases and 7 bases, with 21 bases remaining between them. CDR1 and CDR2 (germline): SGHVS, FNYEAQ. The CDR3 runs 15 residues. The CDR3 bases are TGTGCCAGCAGCCCTATGGCGGGACAGTGGGAAGAGCAGTACTTC. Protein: CASSPMAGQWEEQYF.

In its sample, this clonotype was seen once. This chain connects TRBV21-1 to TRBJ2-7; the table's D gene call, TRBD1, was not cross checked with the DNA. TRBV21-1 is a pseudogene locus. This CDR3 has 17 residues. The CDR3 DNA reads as TGTGCCAGCAGCAAATGCGGCCACGGGACCGTCTCCTACGAGCAGTACTTC. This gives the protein CASSKCGHGTVSYEQYF.

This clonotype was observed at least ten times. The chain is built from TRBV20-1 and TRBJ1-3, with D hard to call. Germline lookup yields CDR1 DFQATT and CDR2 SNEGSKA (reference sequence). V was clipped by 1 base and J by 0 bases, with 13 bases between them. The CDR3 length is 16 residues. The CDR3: CSARVLIVDSGNTIYF. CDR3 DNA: TGCAGTGCTAGAGTTCTCATAGTCGACTCTGGAAACACCATATATTTT.

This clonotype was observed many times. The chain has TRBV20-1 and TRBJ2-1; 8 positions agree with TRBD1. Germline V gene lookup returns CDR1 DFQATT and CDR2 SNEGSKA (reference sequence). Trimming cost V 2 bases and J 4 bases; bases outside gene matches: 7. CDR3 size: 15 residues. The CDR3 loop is CSARNGDRTYNEQFF. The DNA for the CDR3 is TGCAGTGCTAGAAACGGGGACAGGACTTACAATGAGCAGTTCTTC.